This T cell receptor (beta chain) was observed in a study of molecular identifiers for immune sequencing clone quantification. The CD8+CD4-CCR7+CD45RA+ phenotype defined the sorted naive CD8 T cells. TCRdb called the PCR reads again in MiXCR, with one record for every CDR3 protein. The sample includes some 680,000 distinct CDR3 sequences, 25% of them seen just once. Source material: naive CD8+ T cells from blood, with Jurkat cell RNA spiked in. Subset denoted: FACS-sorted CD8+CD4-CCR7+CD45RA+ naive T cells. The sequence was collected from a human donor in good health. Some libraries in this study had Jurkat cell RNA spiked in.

The chain's CDR3 is CASSEDPTRYGYTF. The CDR3 DNA is TGTGCCAGCAGTGAGGACCCGACACGCTATGGCTACACCTTC. The chain recombines TRBV27 with TRBJ1-2; D is undetermined. The CDR3 is 14 amino acids. V lost 5 bases and J lost 4, with 14 bases in between. CDR1 is MNHEY and CDR2 is SMNVEV in the germline V gene (reference sequence).